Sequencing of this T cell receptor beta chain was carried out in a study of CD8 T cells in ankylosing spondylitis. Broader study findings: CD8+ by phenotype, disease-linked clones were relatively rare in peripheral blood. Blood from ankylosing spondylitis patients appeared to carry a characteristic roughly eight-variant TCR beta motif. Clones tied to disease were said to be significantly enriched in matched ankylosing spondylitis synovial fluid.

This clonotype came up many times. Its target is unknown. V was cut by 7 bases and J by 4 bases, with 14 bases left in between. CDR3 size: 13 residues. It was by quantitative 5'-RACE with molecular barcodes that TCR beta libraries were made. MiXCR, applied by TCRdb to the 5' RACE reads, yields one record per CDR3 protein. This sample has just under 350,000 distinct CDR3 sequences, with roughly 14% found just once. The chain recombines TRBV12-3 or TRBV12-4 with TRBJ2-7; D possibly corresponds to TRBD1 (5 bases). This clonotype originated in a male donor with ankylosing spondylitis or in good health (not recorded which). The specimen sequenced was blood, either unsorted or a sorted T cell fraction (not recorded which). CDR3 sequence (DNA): TGTGCCAGCACCCCTCAGGGTAAATACGAGCAGTACTTC. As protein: CASTPQGKYEQYF.